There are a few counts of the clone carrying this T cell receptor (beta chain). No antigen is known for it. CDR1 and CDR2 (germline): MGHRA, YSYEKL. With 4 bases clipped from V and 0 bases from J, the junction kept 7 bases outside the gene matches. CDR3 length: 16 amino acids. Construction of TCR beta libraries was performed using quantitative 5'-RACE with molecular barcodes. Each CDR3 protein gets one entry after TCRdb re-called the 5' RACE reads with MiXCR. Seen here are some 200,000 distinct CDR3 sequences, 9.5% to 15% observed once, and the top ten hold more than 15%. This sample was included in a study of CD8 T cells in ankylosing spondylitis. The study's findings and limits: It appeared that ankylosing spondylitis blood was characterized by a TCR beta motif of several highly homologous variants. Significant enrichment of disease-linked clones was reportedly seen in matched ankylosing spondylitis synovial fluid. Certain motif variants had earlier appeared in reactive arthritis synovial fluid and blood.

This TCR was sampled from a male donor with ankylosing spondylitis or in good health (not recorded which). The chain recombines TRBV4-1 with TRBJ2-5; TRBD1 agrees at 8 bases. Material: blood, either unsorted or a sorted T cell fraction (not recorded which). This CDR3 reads CASSPSGQVHQETQYF. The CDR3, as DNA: TGCGCCAGCAGCCCTTCGGGACAGGTCCACCAAGAGACCCAGTACTTC.